Below, 9 T cell receptor beta chains from the same sample are listed, as sequenced in a study of blood T cell repertoires in COVID-19. The repertoire was sequenced with immunoSEQ multiplex PCR; TCRdb's copy has only in-frame clones and lacks some. The sample consists of roughly 180,000 clones, roughly 86% of them appearing once. Sequenced sample: PBMCs or T cells enriched from blood (not recorded which). The receptors derive from a young woman who had recovered from COVID-19.

J is TRBJ1-1 and V is TRBV29-1; no clear D gene. Trimming took 3 bases from V and 7 from J, leaving 6 bases between them. The CDR3 totals 10 residues. Germline V gives CDR1 SQVTM, CDR2 ANQGSEA. CDR3 nucleotides: TGCAGCGTTGAGTCGGTTGAAGCTTTCTTT. Encoded protein: CSVESVEAFF.

J is TRBJ2-3 and V is TRBV5-1; TRBD2 aligns across 7 bases. The CDR3 has 17 residues. The V segment lost 0 bases and the J segment 4 bases; nucleotides outside the gene matches: 11. The germline gives CDR1 SGHRS, CDR2 YFSETQ. The CDR3, as DNA: TGCGCCAGCAGCTTGGGCATAGGCGGGAGTCCCGCAGATACGCAGTATTTT. It translates to CASSLGIGGSPADTQYF. The full variable domain, its missing parts supplied by reference TRBV5-1 and TRBJ2-3, is KAGVTQTPRYLIKTRGQQVTLSCSPISGHRSVSWYQQTPGQGLQFLFEYFSETQRNKGNFPGRFSGRQFSNSRSEMNVSTLELGDSALYLCASSLGIGGSPADTQYFGPGTRLTVL.

As DNA, the CDR3 is TGTGCCAGCAGCCAAGTTCTAGGACAAGGAAATTCACCCCTCCACTTT. This encodes CASSQVLGQGNSPLHF. The chain is built from TRBV3-1 (or the pseudogene TRBV3-2) and TRBJ1-6, with TRBD1 as a possible D gene (5 bases). Germline V gene lookup returns CDR1 LGHDT and CDR2 YNNKEL (reference sequence). The CDR3 covers 16 residues. Trimming took off 1 base at V and 7 bases at J, with 14 bases between the two ends.

This clone has more than one count but fewer than ten. The J gene is TRBJ1-2, the V gene TRBV2; TRBD1 aligns across 7 bases. The CDR3 consists of 16 residues. Trimming removed 7 bases from V and 4 bases from J; junction bases left unmatched: 15. Germline CDR1 SNHLY, CDR2 FYNNEI. CDR3 in amino acids: CASNDGSRTGGYGYTF. CDR3 in DNA: TGTGCCAGCAATGACGGATCGCGGACAGGCGGCTATGGCTACACCTTC. Together with reference TRBV2 and TRBJ1-2, the CDR3 gives the full variable domain: EPEVTQTPSHQVTQMGQEVILRCVPISNHLYFYWYRQILGQKVEFLVSFYNNEISEKSEIFDDQFSVERPDGSNFTLKIRSTKLEDSAMYFCASNDGSRTGGYGYTFGSGTRLTVV.

This clone appeared a single time. This chain joins TRBV29-1 and TRBJ1-1, with 8 positions matching TRBD1. V lost 5 bases and J lost 8; bases outside the gene matches: 10. The CDR3 loop spans 13 amino acids. Germline V gives CDR1 SQVTM, CDR2 ANQGSEA. CDR3 loop: CSVRHSRDREAFF. The CDR3 DNA reads TGCAGCGTTCGCCATTCCCGGGACAGGGAAGCTTTCTTT. Drawing the rest from reference TRBV29-1 and TRBJ1-1, the complete variable domain is SAVISQKPSRDICQRGTSLTIQCQVDSQVTMMFWYRQQPGQSLTLIATANQGSEATYESGFVIDKFPISRPNLTFSTLTVSNMSPEDSSIYLCSVRHSRDREAFFGQGTRLTVV.

The rearrangement uses TRBV7-9 and TRBJ2-1; 7 nucleotides match TRBD2. The CDR3 runs to 16 residues. With 5 bases clipped from V and 0 bases from J, the junction kept 7 bases outside the gene matches. Germline-derived CDR1 and CDR2 are SEHNR and FQNEAQ (reference sequence). This CDR3 is CASSKKLALSYNEQFF. In DNA form, the CDR3 reads TGTGCCAGCAGCAAGAAACTAGCGCTCTCCTACAATGAGCAGTTCTTC.

The chain is built from TRBV5-1 and TRBJ2-7, with D possibly being TRBD1 (6 bases). The CDR3 is 14 amino acids. CDR1 is SGHRS, CDR2 YFSETQ, per germline. The V end lost 2 bases, the J end lost 0 bases, and 9 bases lay between the germline ends. The CDR3 reads CASSFQGSSYEQYF. For the CDR3, the DNA is TGCGCCAGCAGCTTTCAGGGGAGCTCCTACGAGCAGTACTTC.

This rearrangement joins TRBV4-1 to TRBJ1-3; 7 positions agree with TRBD1. The CDR3 is 16 amino acids. Per germline, CDR1 MGHRA and CDR2 YSYEKL. V shed 4 bases, J shed 4 bases, and the junction held 10 bases outside the gene matches. The CDR3 DNA follows: TGCGCCAGCAGCCCCCAACCGCAGGGGGTGGGAAACACCATATATTTT. This gives the protein CASSPQPQGVGNTIYF.

This chain links TRBV3-1 (or the pseudogene TRBV3-2) with TRBJ1-4; TRBD1 matches at 10 bases. Germline V gene data show CDR1 as LGHDT and CDR2 as YNNKEL (reference sequence). Unmatched junction bases numbered 6, after V lost 4 bases and J lost 7 bases. CDR3 length: 15 amino acids. The CDR3 protein is CASSPFGDRGEKLFF. The CDR3 DNA follows: TGTGCCAGCAGCCCCTTCGGGGACAGGGGTGAAAAACTGTTTTTT.